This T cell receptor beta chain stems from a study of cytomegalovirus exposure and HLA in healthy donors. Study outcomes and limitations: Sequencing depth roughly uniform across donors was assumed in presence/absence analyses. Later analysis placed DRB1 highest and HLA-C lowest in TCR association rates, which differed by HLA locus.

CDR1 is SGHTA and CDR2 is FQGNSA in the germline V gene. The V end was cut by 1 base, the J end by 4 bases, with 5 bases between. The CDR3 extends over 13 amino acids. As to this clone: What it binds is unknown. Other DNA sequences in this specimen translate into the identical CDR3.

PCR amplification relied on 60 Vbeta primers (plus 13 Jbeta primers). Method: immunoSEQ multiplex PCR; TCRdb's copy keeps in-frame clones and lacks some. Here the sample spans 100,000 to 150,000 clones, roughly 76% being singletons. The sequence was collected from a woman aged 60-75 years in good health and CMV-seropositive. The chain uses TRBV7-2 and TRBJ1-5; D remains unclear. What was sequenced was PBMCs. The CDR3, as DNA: TGTGCCAGCAGCTTAGGGAGAAATCAGCCCCAGCATTTT. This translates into CASSLGRNQPQHF.